This T cell receptor (beta chain) came from a study of blood T cells in healthy people across ages. PCR was performed a second time for about 6 to 12 cycles using a sample-barcoded 5' primer and a J-beta primer mix. Via MiXCR, TCRdb re-called the 5' RACE reads, giving one row per CDR3 protein. In the table there are approximately 780,000 distinct CDR3 sequences, more than 25% of which are singletons. These same records also appear under a second study, on T cells of mothers and their children.

This TCR came from a boy between 10 and 17 years old in good health. Material for sequencing was blood.

The CDR3 region is CASSPGLAGAREQYF. The CDR3 DNA reads TGTGCCAGCAGCCCGGGACTAGCGGGGGCTCGCGAGCAGTACTTC. The chain recombines TRBV7-9 with TRBJ2-7; 14 bases are shared with TRBD2. The germline V gene has CDR1 SEHNR and CDR2 FQNEAQ (reference sequence). The V segment lost 5 bases and the J segment 6 bases; nucleotides outside the gene matches: 6. The length of the CDR3 is 15 residues.